The 29 T cell receptor beta chains below come from one sample, sequenced in a study of blood T cell repertoires in COVID-19. Using immunoSEQ multiplex PCR, the repertoire was profiled, and TCRdb retains in-frame clones only, with some absent. The sample holds some 200,000 clones, approximately 75% seen once. The sequencing input was PBMCs or T cells enriched from blood (not recorded which). Receptor source: a man in his forties who had recovered from COVID-19.

CDR3 sequence reads: CASSPGQTPGTIYF. In DNA, the CDR3 is TGTGCCAGCAGCCCGGGACAGACTCCTGGCACCATATATTTT. V is TRBV7-9 and J is TRBJ1-3; 7 positions agree with TRBD1. This CDR3 is built from 14 residues. Per the germline V gene, CDR1 is SEHNR and CDR2 is FQNEAQ (reference sequence). V shed 5 bases and J 9 bases; nucleotides not matched to a gene: 10.

The CDR3 DNA follows: TGCGCCAGCAGCTTGGATGGGGCCGGACACACTGAAGCTTTCTTT. Its protein product is CASSLDGAGHTEAFF. The J gene is TRBJ1-1, the V gene TRBV5-1, with D perhaps TRBD1 (5 bases). Per germline, CDR1 SGHRS and CDR2 YFSETQ. The CDR3 length is 15 residues. Trimming left V 0 bases short and J 3 bases short, with 12 bases between.

The CDR3 loop is CASGFHIRETRNGYTF. The CDR3 DNA is TGTGCTAGTGGTTTCCATATCCGGGAGACCCGTAATGGCTACACCTTC. V usage is TRBV12-5 and J usage is TRBJ1-2; no firm D call. The CDR3 is 16 residues long. The V gene's germline CDR1 is LGHNT and CDR2 FRNRAP. Trimming took off 3 bases at V and 6 bases at J, with 20 bases between the two ends. Variable domain in full (rest from reference TRBV12-5 and TRBJ1-2): DARVTQTPRHKVTEMGQEVTMRCQPILGHNTVFWYRQTMMQGLELLAYFRNRAPLDDSGMPKDRFSAEMPDATLATLKIQPSEPRDSAVYFCASGFHIRETRNGYTFGSGTRLTVV.

The chain's CDR3 is CAKGEMNTEAFF. CDR3 DNA: TGTGCTAAGGGGGAAATGAACACTGAAGCTTTCTTT. The J gene is TRBJ1-1, the V gene TRBV9, with a tentative D call TRBD1 (6 bases). This CDR3 comprises 12 residues. Germline V gene sequence: CDR1 SGDLS, CDR2 YYNGEE.

This rearrangement joins TRBV4-1 to TRBJ1-6; D is uncertain. The CDR3 runs to 16 residues. Trimming stripped 4 bases from V and 6 bases from J, with 16 bases between. Germline assignment: CDR1 MGHRA and CDR2 YSYEKL. For the CDR3, the DNA is TGCGCCAGCAGCCCCACTGCAAGGGAGTCTAATTCACCCCTCCACTTT. Residues: CASSPTARESNSPLHF.

The rearrangement joins TRBV27 to TRBJ2-2, with a possible D match to TRBD1 (7 bases). There are 15 residues in the CDR3. Trimming pared 3 bases from V and 4 bases from J, leaving 12 bases between. Germline V lookup: CDR1 MNHEY, CDR2 SMNVEV (reference sequence). Here the CDR3 reads CASSFRGVSTGELFF. The CDR3, as DNA: TGTGCCAGCAGTTTCAGGGGGGTGAGCACCGGGGAGCTGTTTTTT.

This clone has more than one count but fewer than ten. The chain joins TRBV7-8 to TRBJ1-2; 8 nucleotides align to TRBD1. V lost 10 bases and J lost 5; bases outside the gene matches: 9. The germline CDR1 and CDR2 sequences are SGHVS and FQNEAQ. This CDR3 has 13 amino acids. The CDR3 DNA sequence: TGTGCCACCCAGGGGGCGCAAAGGTATGGCTACACCTTC. This sequence encodes CATQGAQRYGYTF.

The rearrangement joins TRBV6-5 to TRBJ1-6; D unresolved. The V gene lost 3 bases and the J gene lost 6 bases, with 12 bases spanning the gap. This CDR3 region has 15 residues. Germline loops: CDR1 MNHEY, CDR2 SVGAGI. The CDR3 sequence: CASSYSLAGNSPLHF. CDR3 sequence (DNA): TGTGCCAGCAGTTATTCGTTGGCGGGTAATTCACCCCTCCACTTT.

This chain joins TRBV23-1 and TRBJ2-7, with TRBD2 as a possible D gene (6 bases). Being an ORF, TRBV23-1 has a function that is uncertain. The CDR3 loop spans 13 amino acids. The V gene lost 4 bases and the J gene lost 6 bases, with 13 bases spanning the gap. CDR3 sequence: CASSRWRDCEQYF. CDR3 nucleotide sequence: TGCGCCAGCAGTCGCTGGCGGGACTGCGAGCAGTACTTC.

This rearrangement joins TRBV19 to TRBJ1-5; D call uncertain. This CDR3 contains 13 residues. Germline assignment: CDR1 LNHDA and CDR2 SQIVND (reference sequence). The ends were cut back, 3 bases at V and 8 bases at J, with 11 bases in the middle. The CDR3 loop reads CASSIGQAKPQHF. For the CDR3, the DNA is TGTGCCAGTAGTATTGGGCAGGCTAAGCCCCAGCATTTT.

The chain combines TRBV7-9 with TRBJ2-5, with 16 nucleotides matching TRBD2. This CDR3 region has 18 residues. V was clipped by 3 bases and J by 4 bases; unmatched bases: 8. Germline CDR1 SEHNR, CDR2 FQNEAQ (reference sequence). CDR3: CASSLVGTSGRARETQYF. As DNA, the CDR3 is TGTGCCAGCAGCTTGGTAGGGACTAGCGGGAGGGCCCGAGAGACCCAGTACTTC. Filled out from reference TRBV7-9 and TRBJ2-5, the complete variable domain reads DTGVSQNPRHKITKRGQNVTFRCDPISEHNRLYWYRQTLGQGPEFLTYFQNEAQLEKSRLLSDRFSAERPKGSFSTLEIQRTEQGDSAMYLCASSLVGTSGRARETQYFGPGTRLLVL.

This clone was picked up a small number of times. The V and J genes are TRBV6-2 or TRBV6-3 and TRBJ2-1; the D gene is possibly TRBD2 (5 bases). The CDR3 spans 14 residues. Germline CDR1 reads MNHEY; CDR2 reads SVGEGT. V was trimmed by 2 bases and J by 3 bases, leaving 8 bases between them. The CDR3 DNA sequence: TGTGCCAGCAGTTACGTTGGGAGCTACAATGAGCAGTTCTTC. This gives the protein CASSYVGSYNEQFF.

V usage is TRBV5-1 and J usage is TRBJ2-1; D possibly corresponds to TRBD2 (7 bases). This CDR3 has 14 amino acids. Trimming removed 6 bases at V and 7 bases at J, with 17 bases between. CDR1 and CDR2 from the germline V gene are SGHRS and YFSETQ. The chain's CDR3 is CASTLTGGQNEQFF. CDR3 DNA sequence: TGCGCCAGCACCCTCACCGGGGGGCAAAATGAGCAGTTCTTC. The full variable domain, completed using reference TRBV5-1 and TRBJ2-1, is KAGVTQTPRYLIKTRGQQVTLSCSPISGHRSVSWYQQTPGQGLQFLFEYFSETQRNKGNFPGRFSGRQFSNSRSEMNVSTLELGDSALYLCASTLTGGQNEQFFGPGTRLTVL.

The chain combines TRBV2 with TRBJ1-3; 9 bases fit TRBD1. Trimming removed 5 bases from V and 4 bases from J; junction bases left unmatched: 15. This CDR3 comprises 18 residues. Germline CDR1 is SNHLY and CDR2 is FYNNEI. CDR3 nucleotide sequence: TGTGCCAGCAGTTTAAACCCCGGGACAGGGAGGAGGGGAAACACCATATATTTT. It specifies CASSLNPGTGRRGNTIYF.

DNA of the CDR3: TGCAGCGCGGCTAGCGGGAGTAAGAATGAGCAGTTCTTC. Amino acids: CSAASGSKNEQFF. The chain combines TRBV29-1 with TRBJ2-1; TRBD2 matches at 10 bases. This CDR3 contains 13 residues. After removal of 7 bases from V and 7 bases from J, the junction contained 7 bases not matched to a gene. Per germline, CDR1 SQVTM and CDR2 ANQGSEA.

To note about this clone: Other nucleotide sequences from this sample produce the same CDR3. The J gene is TRBJ1-1, the V gene TRBV5-1, with unresolved D. V was clipped by 0 bases and J by 1 base, with 7 bases between them. CDR1 and CDR2 from the germline V gene are SGHRS and YFSETQ. There are 14 residues in the CDR3. CDR3 bases: TGCGCCAGCAGCTTGGGGTCAGGGAACACTGAAGCTTTCTTT. The encoded protein is CASSLGSGNTEAFF.

This chain joins TRBV11-2 and TRBJ2-2; D remains unclear. The CDR3 has 18 residues. V was trimmed by 2 bases and J by 1 base, leaving 17 bases between them. Germline V CDR1 and CDR2: SGHAT, FQNNGV. This CDR3 is CASSLQLWSRRNTGELFF. CDR3 nucleotides: TGTGCCAGCAGCTTACAACTCTGGAGTAGGAGGAACACCGGGGAGCTGTTTTTT.

The chain combines TRBV28 with TRBJ1-2; D possibly corresponds to TRBD1 (5 bases). Germline V CDR1 and CDR2: MDHEN, SYDVKM. The CDR3 spans 12 residues. The V and J ends lost 9 bases and 5 bases respectively, with 13 bases between them. The CDR3 bases are TGTGCCAGTTGGGGCCTAACGTATGGCTACACCTTC. Its protein is CASWGLTYGYTF.

This clone showed up just a few times. V usage is TRBV19 and J usage is TRBJ1-5; D is unclear. Looked up from germline, CDR1 is LNHDA and CDR2 is SQIVND (reference sequence). V gave up 7 bases and J gave up 0 bases, with 10 bases separating them. This CDR3 spans 14 amino acids. CDR3 DNA: TGTGCCAGTAAAACAGCAAATAGCAATCAGCCCCAGCATTTT. Protein product: CASKTANSNQPQHF.

This clone was counted between two and nine times. V is TRBV6-5 and J is TRBJ2-3; D call uncertain. The length of the CDR3 is 12 residues. V was clipped by 8 bases and J by 3 bases, with 9 bases between them. The germline V gene has CDR1 MNHEY and CDR2 SVGAGI. CDR3 nucleotides: TGTGCCAGCTATTCAGGTACAGATACGCAGTATTTT. This codes for CASYSGTDTQYF.

V and J are TRBV29-1 and TRBJ2-7; the match to TRBD1 covers 7 bases. Germline V CDR1 and CDR2: SQVTM, ANQGSEA. The length of the CDR3 is 13 residues. J was trimmed by 4 bases and V by 5 bases; bases with no gene match: 8. The CDR3 DNA reads as TGCAGCGTTTCCCTGGGACAGCTTTACGAGCAGTACTTC. It codes for CSVSLGQLYEQYF.

The rearrangement uses TRBV11-1 and TRBJ1-2; TRBD1 is a possible D gene (5 bases). The germline V gene encodes CDR1 SGHAT and CDR2 FQDESV (reference sequence). This CDR3 region has 15 residues. V shed 5 bases and J shed 8 bases, with 21 bases lying between them. CDR3 residues: CASSLGPGPREGYTF. The CDR3 region has the DNA TGTGCCAGCAGCCTGGGGCCAGGCCCCCGCGAAGGCTACACCTTC.

In regard to this clone: Additional DNA sequences in this sample encode the identical CDR3. CDR3 DNA: TGTGCCAGCGGCCAGGGGGTGTATGGCTACACCTTC. Its translation is CASGQGVYGYTF. The rearrangement joins TRBV6-5 to TRBJ1-2, with 7 nucleotides matching TRBD1. Germline trimming cut 8 bases from V and 5 bases from J; bases unmatched to any gene: 5. CDR1 and CDR2 (germline): MNHEY, SVGAGI. CDR3 size: 12 residues.

The rearrangement joins TRBV7-9 to TRBJ2-1; D remains ambiguous. The V gene lost 5 bases and the J gene lost 4 bases, with 12 bases spanning the gap. This CDR3 spans 14 amino acids. Germline lookup yields CDR1 SEHNR and CDR2 FQNEAQ (reference sequence). CDR3 sequence: CASSPNNVYNEQFF. DNA for the CDR3: TGTGCCAGCAGCCCAAACAACGTATACAATGAGCAGTTCTTC.

Note on this clone: Different DNA sequences within this sample yield the same CDR3. The chain recombines TRBV7-9 with TRBJ2-3; 13 bases are shared with TRBD2. The germline V gene has CDR1 SEHNR and CDR2 FQNEAQ (reference sequence). V dropped 5 bases and J dropped 6; count of bases not matched to a gene: 8. This CDR3 is 16 amino acids long. The CDR3 DNA is TGTGCCAGCAGCGCAAGGACTAGCGGGAGAAAGGATACGCAGTATTTT. This encodes CASSARTSGRKDTQYF. The full variable domain, rest sourced from reference TRBV7-9 and TRBJ2-3, is DTGVSQNPRHKITKRGQNVTFRCDPISEHNRLYWYRQTLGQGPEFLTYFQNEAQLEKSRLLSDRFSAERPKGSFSTLEIQRTEQGDSAMYLCASSARTSGRKDTQYFGPGTRLTVL.

The V gene is TRBV30, the J gene TRBJ1-2; 7 bases are a match to TRBD1. The CDR3 contains 12 residues. Germline V gene data show CDR1 as GTSNPN and CDR2 as SVGIG (reference sequence). V lost 2 bases, J lost 8 bases, and 5 bases stayed unmatched. The CDR3 coding sequence is TGTGCCTGGAGTTCAGGGGGGCACGGCTACACCTTC. Residues: CAWSSGGHGYTF.

A single count supports this clone. The CDR3 region has the DNA TGCGCCAGCAGCCGGCGGACAGAGACCTATGGCTACACCTTC. Its protein product is CASSRRTETYGYTF. J is TRBJ1-2 and V is TRBV5-1; TRBD1 might be the D (6 bases). V was pared by 4 bases and J by 4 bases, with 14 bases between. The CDR3 is 14 amino acids. The germline V gene encodes CDR1 SGHRS and CDR2 YFSETQ. The whole variable domain, remainder taken from reference TRBV5-1 and TRBJ1-2, is KAGVTQTPRYLIKTRGQQVTLSCSPISGHRSVSWYQQTPGQGLQFLFEYFSETQRNKGNFPGRFSGRQFSNSRSEMNVSTLELGDSALYLCASSRRTETYGYTFGSGTRLTVV.

The J gene is TRBJ2-3, the V gene TRBV7-3; TRBD1 aligns across 7 bases. V trimming: 5 bases; J trimming: 6 bases; junction bases outside the gene matches: 17. From germline, CDR1 is SGHTA and CDR2 FQGTGA. The CDR3 has 17 amino acids. For the CDR3, the DNA is TGTGCCAGCAGCCCGGCCCCGGGACAGAGGCCCCCCGATACGCAGTATTTT. It specifies CASSPAPGQRPPDTQYF.

J is TRBJ1-2 and V is TRBV3-1 (or the pseudogene TRBV3-2), with 7 positions matching TRBD1. V dropped 2 bases and J dropped 7; count of bases not matched to a gene: 7. This CDR3 spans 14 amino acids. The germline gives CDR1 LGHDT, CDR2 YNNKEL (reference sequence). The CDR3 DNA follows: TGTGCCAGCAGCCAAATTAGGGGGCGAGGTGGCTACACCTTC. Its protein product is CASSQIRGRGGYTF.